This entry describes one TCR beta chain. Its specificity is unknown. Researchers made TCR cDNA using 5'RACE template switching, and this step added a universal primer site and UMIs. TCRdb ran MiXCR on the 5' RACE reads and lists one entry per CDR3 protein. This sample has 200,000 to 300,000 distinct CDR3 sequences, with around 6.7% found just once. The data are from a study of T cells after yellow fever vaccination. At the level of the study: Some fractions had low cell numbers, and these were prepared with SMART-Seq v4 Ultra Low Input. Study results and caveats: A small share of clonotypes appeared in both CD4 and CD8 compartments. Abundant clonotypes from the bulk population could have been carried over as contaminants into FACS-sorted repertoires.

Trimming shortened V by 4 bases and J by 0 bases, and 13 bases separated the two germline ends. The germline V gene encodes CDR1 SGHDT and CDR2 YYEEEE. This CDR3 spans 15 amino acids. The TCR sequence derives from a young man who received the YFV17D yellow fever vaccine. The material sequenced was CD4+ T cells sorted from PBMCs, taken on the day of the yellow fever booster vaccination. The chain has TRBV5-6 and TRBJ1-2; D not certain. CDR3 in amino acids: CASSLDITTNYGYTF. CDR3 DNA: TGTGCCAGCAGCCTTGACATCACAACTAACTATGGCTACACCTTC.